Below are 14 T cell receptor beta chains sequenced from a single sample in a study of blood T cell dynamics during melanoma immunotherapy. Noted time point: week 3, after first cycle of checkpoint inhibitor. Sequencing used immunoSEQ multiplex PCR; TCRdb keeps in-frame clones, though not all of them. The sample carries about 12,000 clones, roughly 88% recorded once. The material sequenced was blood, taken from a patient treated with checkpoint blockade. These receptors were obtained from a human donor with melanoma.

This chain connects TRBV18 to TRBJ1-2; a possible D gene is TRBD1 (6 bases). The germline V and J ends were trimmed by 4 bases and 4 bases, with 16 bases remaining between them. The CDR3 contains 15 residues. The germline gives CDR1 KGHSH, CDR2 LQKENI. CDR3 coding DNA: TGTGCCAGCTCACTCCGGGGGGGCCGTCTCTATGGCTACACCTTC. Its translation is CASSLRGGRLYGYTF.

The chain employs TRBV9 and TRBJ2-1; 7 nucleotides match TRBD1. Germline CDR1 SGDLS, CDR2 YYNGEE. The CDR3 totals 15 residues. V shed 3 bases, J shed 3 bases, and the junction held 6 bases outside the gene matches. The CDR3 protein is CASSATGMSYNEQFF. The CDR3 DNA sequence: TGTGCCAGCAGCGCGACAGGGATGAGCTACAATGAGCAGTTCTTC.

This clone was observed a handful of times. The chain recombines TRBV6-5 with TRBJ1-1, with a possible D match to TRBD1 (5 bases). Germline V gene lookup returns CDR1 MNHEY and CDR2 SVGAGI. The length of the CDR3 is 14 residues. The germline V and J ends were trimmed by 4 bases and 4 bases, with 13 bases remaining between them. For the CDR3, the DNA is TGTGCCAGCAGTTTGTACCAGGGCGGCACTGAAGCTTTCTTT. Encoded protein: CASSLYQGGTEAFF.

This clone was picked up one time. The rearrangement joins TRBV19 to TRBJ1-2; D call uncertain. This CDR3 spans 14 amino acids. V lost 6 bases to trimming and J lost 1 base, with 12 bases between them. Germline assignment: CDR1 LNHDA and CDR2 SQIVND (reference sequence). In DNA form, the CDR3 reads TGTGCCAGTAGCTACGGGCCCCGTAACTATGGCTACACCTTC. Translating gives CASSYGPRNYGYTF.

The chain couples TRBV5-1 to TRBJ2-7; weak D call: TRBD1 (5 bases). Germline CDR1 and CDR2: SGHRS and YFSETQ. V was pared by 4 bases and J by 0 bases, with 8 bases between. The CDR3 has 13 amino acids. The CDR3 region has the DNA TGCGCCAGCAGCGACAGTTTCTCCTACGAGCAGTACTTC. Translated: CASSDSFSYEQYF.

This chain connects TRBV2 to TRBJ2-7; D possibly uses TRBD1 or TRBD2 (5 bases each). CDR1 SNHLY and CDR2 FYNNEI come from the germline V gene. Trimming removed 6 bases from V and 4 bases from J, with 13 bases in between. The CDR3 contains 13 residues. The CDR3 is CASRAGATYEQYF. CDR3 DNA: TGTGCCAGCAGGGCCGGGGCCACTTACGAGCAGTACTTC. Complete variable domain (other parts from reference TRBV2 and TRBJ2-7): EPEVTQTPSHQVTQMGQEVILRCVPISNHLYFYWYRQILGQKVEFLVSFYNNEISEKSEIFDDQFSVERPDGSNFTLKIRSTKLEDSAMYFCASRAGATYEQYFGPGTRLTVT.

The chain recombines TRBV19 with TRBJ2-1; TRBD2 agrees at 16 bases. Losses at the gene ends were 1 base for V and 8 bases for J; bases not matched to a gene: 11. From germline, CDR1 is LNHDA and CDR2 SQIVND (reference sequence). This CDR3 is 19 amino acids long. The chain's CDR3 is CASSIGPGLAGGQYDEQFF. The CDR3 nucleotides read TGTGCCAGTAGTATAGGACCGGGACTAGCGGGAGGGCAGTACGATGAGCAGTTCTTC.

This rearrangement joins TRBV11-2 to TRBJ2-7, with D hard to call. Trimming left V 1 base short and J 6 bases short, with 16 bases between. Germline lookup yields CDR1 SGHAT and CDR2 FQNNGV. This CDR3 comprises 15 residues. CDR3 loop: CASSLAPGISGEQYF. The CDR3 nucleotides are TGTGCCAGCAGCTTAGCCCCGGGCATATCGGGCGAGCAGTACTTC.

This chain connects TRBV6-5 to TRBJ2-5; D may correspond to TRBD1 or TRBD2 (5 bases each). CDR1 is MNHEY, CDR2 SVGAGI, per germline. There are 15 residues in the CDR3. Trimming took 0 bases from V and 5 from J, leaving 13 bases between them. The DNA of the CDR3 is TGTGCCAGCAGTTACTCTGGGGGTAGTTGGGAGACCCAGTACTTC. It yields the protein CASSYSGGSWETQYF.

V usage is TRBV5-1 and J usage is TRBJ2-3, with 9 positions matching TRBD2. This CDR3 has 16 amino acids. With 3 bases clipped from V and 2 bases from J, the junction kept 7 bases outside the gene matches. CDR1 is SGHRS, CDR2 YFSETQ, per germline. This CDR3 reads CASSSQAGGATDTQYF. DNA for the CDR3: TGCGCCAGCAGCTCCCAAGCGGGGGGTGCCACAGATACGCAGTATTTT.

This clone has a single count. The chain combines TRBV5-1 with TRBJ2-3; 7 positions match TRBD2. The CDR3 is 14 residues long. Looked up from germline, CDR1 is SGHRS and CDR2 is YFSETQ. After removal of 5 bases from V and 3 bases from J, the junction contained 6 bases not matched to a gene. CDR3 sequence reads: CASSPAGKTDTQYF. The CDR3, as DNA: TGCGCCAGCAGTCCAGCGGGAAAGACAGATACGCAGTATTTT.

This clone has just a few counts. The rearrangement links TRBV6-1 to TRBJ1-1; D remains ambiguous. Germline V lookup: CDR1 MNHNS, CDR2 SASEGT. Trimming took 7 bases from V and 1 from J, leaving 16 bases between them. CDR3 length: 15 residues. DNA for the CDR3: TGTGCCAGCATCACCCCCGCCGTAGGGAACACTGAAGCTTTCTTT. The encoded protein is CASITPAVGNTEAFF.

V is TRBV4-1 and J is TRBJ2-2; D is unresolved. Deletions cut 1 base from V and 8 bases from J, with 2 bases between. Germline V gene lookup returns CDR1 MGHRA and CDR2 YSYEKL. The CDR3 is made up of 11 amino acids. The CDR3 DNA reads TGCGCCAGCAGCCAAGGAGGGGAGCTGTTTTTT. This codes for CASSQGGELFF.

Written as DNA, the CDR3 is TGTGCCAGCAGTCTGGGGCTCTCTGGAAACACCATATATTTT. It encodes CASSLGLSGNTIYF. The J gene is TRBJ1-3, the V gene TRBV14, with TRBD1 as a possible D gene (5 bases). The germline V gene encodes CDR1 SGHDN and CDR2 FVKESK. The CDR3 covers 14 residues. Trimming stripped 6 bases from V and 0 bases from J, with 9 bases between.